This entry is about one T cell receptor (beta chain). The repertoire was sequenced with immunoSEQ multiplex PCR; TCRdb's copy has only in-frame clones and lacks some. This table has under 200,000 clones, about 90% appearing once. This sample is part of a study of cytomegalovirus exposure and HLA in healthy donors. The germline gives CDR1 SNHLY, CDR2 FYNNEI. CDR3 length equals 14 residues. The J segment lost 7 bases and the V segment lost 7 bases, leaving 9 bases of the junction unmatched. This sequence joins TRBV2 and TRBJ2-7, with 11 bases matching TRBD1. This clonotype was sampled from a young woman in good health and CMV-seronegative. The sequenced sample consisted of PBMCs. The CDR3 region is CASTGQGASREQYF. The CDR3 DNA sequence: TGTGCCAGCACCGGACAGGGGGCGAGTCGGGAGCAGTACTTC.